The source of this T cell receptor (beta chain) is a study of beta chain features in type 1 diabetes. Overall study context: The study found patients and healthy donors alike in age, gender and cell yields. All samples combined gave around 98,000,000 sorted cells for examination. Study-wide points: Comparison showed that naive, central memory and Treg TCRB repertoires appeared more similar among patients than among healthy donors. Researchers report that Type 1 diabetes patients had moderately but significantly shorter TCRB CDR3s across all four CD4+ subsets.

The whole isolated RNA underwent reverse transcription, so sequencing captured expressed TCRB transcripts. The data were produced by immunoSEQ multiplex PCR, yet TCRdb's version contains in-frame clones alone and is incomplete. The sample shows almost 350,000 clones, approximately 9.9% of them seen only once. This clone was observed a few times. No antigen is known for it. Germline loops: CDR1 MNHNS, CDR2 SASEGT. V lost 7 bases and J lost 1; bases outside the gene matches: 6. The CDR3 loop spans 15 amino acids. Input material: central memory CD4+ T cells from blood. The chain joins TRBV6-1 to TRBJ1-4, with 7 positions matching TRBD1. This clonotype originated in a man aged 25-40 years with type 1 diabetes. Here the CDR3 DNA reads TGTGCCAGCATTAAGTCAGGGGGAACTAATGAAAAACTGTTTTTT. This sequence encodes CASIKSGGTNEKLFF.